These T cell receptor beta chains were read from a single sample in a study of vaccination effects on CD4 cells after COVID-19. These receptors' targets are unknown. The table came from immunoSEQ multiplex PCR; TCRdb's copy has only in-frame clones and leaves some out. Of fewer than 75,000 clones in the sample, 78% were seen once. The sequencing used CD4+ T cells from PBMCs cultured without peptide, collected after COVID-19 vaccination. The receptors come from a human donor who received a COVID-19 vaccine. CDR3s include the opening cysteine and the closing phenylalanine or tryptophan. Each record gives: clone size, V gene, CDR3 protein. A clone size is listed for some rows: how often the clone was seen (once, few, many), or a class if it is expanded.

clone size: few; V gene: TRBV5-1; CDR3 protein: CASSPQGINSPLHF
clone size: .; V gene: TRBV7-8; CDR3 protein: CASSFERVTEAFF
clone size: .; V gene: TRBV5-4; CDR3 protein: CASSLGGTGNTIYF
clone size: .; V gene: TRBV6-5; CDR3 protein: CASSSGTQYNSPLHF
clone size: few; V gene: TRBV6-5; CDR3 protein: CASSPNYDRVNEQYF
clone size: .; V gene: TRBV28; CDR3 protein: CASSYQANYGYTF
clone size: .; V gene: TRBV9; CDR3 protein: CASSARDREWSEAFF
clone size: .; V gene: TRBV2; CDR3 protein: CASSGQGITEAFF
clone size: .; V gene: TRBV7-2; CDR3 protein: CASSSGLARDEQFF
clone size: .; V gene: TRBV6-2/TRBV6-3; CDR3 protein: CASSPRGRVAKNIQYF